The source of this T cell receptor beta chain is a study of blood T cell repertoires in COVID-19. Study information: The samples span acute and convalescent COVID-19 from the United States, Italy and Spain. In each case, the material was cDNA or gDNA derived from T cells, B-cell-depleted T cells, or PBMCs.

Sequencing used immunoSEQ multiplex PCR; TCRdb keeps in-frame clones, though not all of them. The sample contains 150,000 to 200,000 clones, 81% of which appear only once. Germline V CDR1 and CDR2: SGHTA, FQGTGA. The CDR3 is 15 residues long. V lost 5 bases and J 7 bases, leaving 17 bases between the germline ends. This receptor was obtained from a human donor in a cohort sampled during active COVID-19. Sequencing was done on a sample of peripheral blood. The gene calls are TRBV7-3 and TRBJ2-2; weak D call: TRBD1 (6 bases). Here the CDR3 reads CASSPGTKAFGELFF. Written as DNA, the CDR3 is TGTGCCAGCAGCCCGGGGACAAAGGCTTTCGGGGAGCTGTTTTTT.